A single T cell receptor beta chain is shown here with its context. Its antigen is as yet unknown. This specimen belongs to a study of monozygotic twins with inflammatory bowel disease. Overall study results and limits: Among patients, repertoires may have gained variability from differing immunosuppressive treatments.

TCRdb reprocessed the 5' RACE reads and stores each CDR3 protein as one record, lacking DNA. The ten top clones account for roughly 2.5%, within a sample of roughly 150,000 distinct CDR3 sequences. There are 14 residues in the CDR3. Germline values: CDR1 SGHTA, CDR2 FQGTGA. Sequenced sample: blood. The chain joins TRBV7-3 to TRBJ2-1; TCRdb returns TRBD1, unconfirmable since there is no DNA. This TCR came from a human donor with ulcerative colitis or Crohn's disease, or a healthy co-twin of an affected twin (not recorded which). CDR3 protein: CASSQGASYNEQFF.